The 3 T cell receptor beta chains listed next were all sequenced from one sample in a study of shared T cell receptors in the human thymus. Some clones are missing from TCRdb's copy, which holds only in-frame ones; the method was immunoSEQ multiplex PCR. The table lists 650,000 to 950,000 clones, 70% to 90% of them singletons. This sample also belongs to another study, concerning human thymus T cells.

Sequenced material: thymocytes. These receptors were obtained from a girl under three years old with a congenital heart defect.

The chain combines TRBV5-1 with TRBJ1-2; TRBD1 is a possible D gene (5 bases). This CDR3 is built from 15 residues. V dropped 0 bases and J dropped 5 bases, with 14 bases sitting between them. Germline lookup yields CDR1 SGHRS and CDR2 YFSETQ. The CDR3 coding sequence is TGCGCCAGCAGCTTGGACTTCCTAGGGGAATATGGCTACACCTTC. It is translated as CASSLDFLGEYGYTF.

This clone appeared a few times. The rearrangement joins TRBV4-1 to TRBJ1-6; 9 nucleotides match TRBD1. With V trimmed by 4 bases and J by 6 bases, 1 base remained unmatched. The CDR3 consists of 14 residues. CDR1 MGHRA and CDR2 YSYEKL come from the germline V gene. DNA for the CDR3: TGCGCCAGCAGCCCGACAGGGGGTAATTCACCCCTCCACTTT. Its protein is CASSPTGGNSPLHF.

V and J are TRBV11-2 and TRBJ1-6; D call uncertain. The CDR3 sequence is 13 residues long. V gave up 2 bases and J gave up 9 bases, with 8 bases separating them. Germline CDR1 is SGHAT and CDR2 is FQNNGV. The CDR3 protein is CASSLSSSSPLHF. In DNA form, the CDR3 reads TGTGCCAGCAGCTTATCGAGTAGTTCACCCCTCCACTTT.